The rows below give T cell receptor beta chains drawn from one sample of a study of control samples from healthy donors and cancer patients. Using immunoSEQ multiplex PCR, the repertoire was profiled, and TCRdb retains in-frame clones only, with some absent. The data show around 160,000 clones, roughly 93% seen once. Source material: blood. Receptors were obtained from a man aged 18 to 29 in good health. CDR3s include the opening cysteine and the closing phenylalanine or tryptophan. A D gene is named only where the DNA matches it firmly. Not every row has a clone size; where given, it reads once, few, many or a size class.

size | J | V | D | DNA | CDR3
NA | TRBJ2-1 | TRBV30 | TRBD2 | TGTGCCTGGCGGACTAGCGGGAGATACGATGAGCAGTTCTTC | CAWRTSGRYDEQFF
NA | TRBJ2-6 | TRBV3-1/TRBV3-2 | NA | TGTGCCAGCAGCCCCCGACAGGAATACTTAACTGGGGCCAACGTCCTGACTTTC | CASSPRQEYLTGANVLTF
NA | TRBJ1-6 | TRBV19 | TRBD1 | TGTGCCAGTAGCAGACAGGGTGCCAATTCACCCCTCCACTTT | CASSRQGANSPLHF
NA | TRBJ2-7 | TRBV5-1 | NA | TGCGCCAGCCGTGCTCAGGGGAAGAACTACGAGCAGTACTTC | CASRAQGKNYEQYF
NA | TRBJ2-5 | TRBV5-6 | NA | TGTGCCAGCAGCCCGGGCCTACCCGAAGAGACCCAGTACTTC | CASSPGLPEETQYF
NA | TRBJ2-7 | TRBV2 | NA | TGTGCCAGCATACGTGGTACCTACGAGCAGTACTTC | CASIRGTYEQYF
NA | TRBJ1-6 | TRBV4-2 | NA | TGTGCCAGCAGCCGAGAGAAGGGTACGAATTCACCCCTCCACTTT | CASSREKGTNSPLHF
NA | TRBJ1-1 | TRBV7-8 | NA | TGTGCCAGCAGCACCCGCGGAATGAACACTGAAGCTTTCTTT | CASSTRGMNTEAFF
NA | TRBJ2-6 | TRBV27 | TRBD1 | TGTGCCAGCAGTTTAACCGGGACAGGCCCCACTGGGGCCAACGTCCTGACTTTC | CASSLTGTGPTGANVLTF
NA | TRBJ1-2 | TRBV7-8 | TRBD1 | TGTGCCAGCAGCTTATGGGCGGGACAGGGGCATGGCTACACCTTC | CASSLWAGQGHGYTF
NA | TRBJ1-1 | TRBV6-1 | TRBD1 | TGTGCCAGCAGTGAAGAGGGAGGGGGCAGAGCTGAAGCTTTCTTT | CASSEEGGGRAEAFF
NA | TRBJ1-2 | TRBV3-1/TRBV3-2 | NA | TGTGCCAGCAGCCAAGGCGGGGGCCAGGGCTACACCTTC | CASSQGGGQGYTF
NA | TRBJ1-1 | TRBV27 | TRBD1 | TGTGCCAGCAGTCGACCGACAGGGCCAGGGAACACTGAAGCTTTCTTT | CASSRPTGPGNTEAFF
once | TRBJ1-1 | TRBV6-5 | NA | TGTGCCAGTATTCAAACAGCAGAAGCTTTCTTT | CASIQTAEAFF
NA | TRBJ2-7 | TRBV7-2 | NA | TGTGCCAGCAGCTTAGACGGGGAGGGGGCCTACGAGCAGTACTTC | CASSLDGEGAYEQYF
NA | TRBJ1-1 | TRBV21-1 | NA | TGTGTCTGCGCAGGACCCGGGGCTGAAGCTTTCTTT | CVCAGPGAEAFF
NA | TRBJ2-1 | TRBV14 | TRBD2 | TGTGCCAGCAGCCAAGTGGGGGGGACCCGCGAGCAGTTCTTC | CASSQVGGTREQFF
few | TRBJ1-5 | TRBV11-2 | NA | TGTGCCAGCAGCTTAGACAGTCCCAATCAGCCCCAGCATTTT | CASSLDSPNQPQHF
once | TRBJ1-4 | TRBV19 | NA | TGTGCCAGTAGTATAGATATTTTGCTCCAGACAGCAACTTTTGCAACTAATGAAAAACTGTTTTTT | CASSIDILLQTATFATNEKLFF
NA | TRBJ1-2 | TRBV13 | NA | TGTGCCAGCAGCTCCGGGCCCGCGGCTAACTATGGCTACACCTTC | CASSSGPAANYGYTF
NA | TRBJ2-7 | TRBV6-5 | NA | TGTGCCAGCAGTTACTCGGTGGGTGAGGGCAAGCAGTACTTC | CASSYSVGEGKQYF
NA | TRBJ2-3 | TRBV9 | TRBD2 | TGTGCCAGCAGCTTAGCGGGAGCAGATACGCAGTATTTT | CASSLAGADTQYF
NA | TRBJ1-2 | TRBV6-5 | TRBD1 | TGTGCCAGCAGTTACGAAACAGGGGGCGGTCATGGCTACACCTTC | CASSYETGGGHGYTF
once | TRBJ2-5 | TRBV7-7 | NA | TGTGCTAGCAGCTTAGGAGTGGCCCAGAGGGGAGAGACCCAGTACTTC | CASSLGVAQRGETQYF
NA | TRBJ1-1 | TRBV10-3 | TRBD1 | TGTGCCATCAATGGACAGGGGGCATATACTGAAGCTTTCTTT | CAINGQGAYTEAFF
NA | TRBJ2-5 | TRBV5-6 | NA | TGTGCCAGCAGCTTGGATTCCTGGCAAGAGACCCAGTACTTC | CASSLDSWQETQYF
NA | TRBJ2-7 | TRBV7-3 | TRBD1 | TGTGCCAGCAGCTTGAGACAGGGGGCTTTCGAGCAGTACTTC | CASSLRQGAFEQYF
NA | TRBJ2-4 | TRBV28 | NA | TGTGCCAGCAGCTTCGGGACCACGCGGGTGGCCAAAAACATTCAGTACTTC | CASSFGTTRVAKNIQYF
NA | TRBJ2-1 | TRBV27 | TRBD2 | TGTGCCAGCAAGGGTAAGGGGACAGCGGGAGGCTCCTACAATGAGCAGTTCTTC | CASKGKGTAGGSYNEQFF
NA | TRBJ2-6 | TRBV19 | NA | TGTGCCAGTAGTGATAGTGGGTCTGGGGCCAACGTCCTGACTTTC | CASSDSGSGANVLTF
NA | TRBJ1-1 | TRBV5-8 | NA | TGTGCCAGCAGCTTGACGGAGGGGGTGGCGAACACTGAAGCTTTCTTT | CASSLTEGVANTEAFF
NA | TRBJ1-5 | TRBV28 | NA | TGTGCCAGCAGCCGACACTCGACGAGTCAGCCCCAGCATTTT | CASSRHSTSQPQHF
NA | TRBJ2-5 | TRBV4-1 | NA | TGCGCCAGCAGCCGTACCCACGAGGGAGGCCAAGAGACCCAGTACTTC | CASSRTHEGGQETQYF
NA | TRBJ2-2 | TRBV7-2 | TRBD2 | TGTGCCAGCAGCTGGGGTAGCGGGGGACGGACCGGGGAGCTGTTTTTT | CASSWGSGGRTGELFF
once | TRBJ2-4 | TRBV6-5 | TRBD1 | TGTGCCAGCAGTACCGACAGGGTAGGAAACATTCAGTACTTC | CASSTDRVGNIQYF
NA | TRBJ2-3 | TRBV13 | NA | TGTGCCAGCAGCTTGGACTCTAGGGGTGCCCGCACAGATACGCAGTATTTT | CASSLDSRGARTDTQYF
NA | TRBJ2-6 | TRBV5-6 | NA | TGTGCCAGCAGCTTCTACTCTGGGGCCAACGTCCTGACTTTC | CASSFYSGANVLTF
NA | TRBJ1-3 | TRBV14 | NA | TGTGCCAGCAGGCTACCGGGACGGTTCTCTGGAAACACCATATATTTT | CASRLPGRFSGNTIYF
NA | TRBJ2-7 | TRBV15 | NA | TGTGCCACCAGCAGGACTGGCTACGAGCAGTACTTC | CATSRTGYEQYF
NA | TRBJ2-2 | TRBV30 | TRBD2 | TGTGCCTGGAGTGTACGCGGGGGTACGACCGGGGAGCTGTTTTTT | CAWSVRGGTTGELFF
NA | TRBJ1-2 | TRBV7-9 | NA | TGTGCCAGCAGCCGCCGGGGTGGCAGCGAAGCTAACTATGGCTACACCTTC | CASSRRGGSEANYGYTF
NA | TRBJ1-2 | TRBV27 | NA | TGTGCCAGCAGTTTTATTCAGGGATGGGGCTACACCTTC | CASSFIQGWGYTF
once | TRBJ2-7 | TRBV20-1 | NA | TGCAGTGCTTTCCGATCCGCTAGGCAGTACTTC | CSAFRSARQYF
NA | TRBJ2-5 | TRBV19 | NA | TGTGCCAGTAGTCTAGAGGGCAGGTTAGAGACCCAGTACTTC | CASSLEGRLETQYF
NA | TRBJ2-5 | TRBV6-5 | NA | TGTGCCAGCAGCCGTGGGGGGACACAAGAGACCCAGTACTTC | CASSRGGTQETQYF
NA | TRBJ2-1 | TRBV28 | NA | TGTGCCAGCAGTTTTCTCCCTCGGGACGCTATCCCCAATGAGCAGTTCTTC | CASSFLPRDAIPNEQFF
NA | TRBJ2-5 | TRBV28 | NA | TGTGCCAGCAGTTTACAAGAGACCCAGTACTTC | CASSLQETQYF
NA | TRBJ2-5 | TRBV7-2 | TRBD1 | TGTGCCAGCAGCCGTACCGCTGGGACAGGGTCAAGGACCCAGTACTTC | CASSRTAGTGSRTQYF
NA | TRBJ1-5 | TRBV6-5 | NA | TGTGCCAGCAGACCTGTTCGAGATCAGCCCCAGCATTTT | CASRPVRDQPQHF
NA | TRBJ1-2 | TRBV24-1 | NA | TGTGCCACCAGTGTGTTTAACTATGGCTACACCTTC | CATSVFNYGYTF
NA | TRBJ1-3 | TRBV5-1 | NA | TGCGCCAGCAGCTTGGGACAGACTGGAAACACCATATATTTT | CASSLGQTGNTIYF
NA | TRBJ1-5 | TRBV5-1 | NA | TGCGCCAGCAGTCTGGGGGTTGGGGTCCAGCCCCAGCATTTT | CASSLGVGVQPQHF
NA | TRBJ1-1 | TRBV5-8 | NA | TGTGCCAGCAGCTTGAGAGGGGGGCCGTCGGGAACTGAAGCTTTCTTT | CASSLRGGPSGTEAFF
NA | TRBJ2-7 | TRBV6-5 | NA | TGTGCCAGCAGTCCTGTCTTTAGAGCCTACGAGCAGTACTTC | CASSPVFRAYEQYF
NA | TRBJ2-7 | TRBV6-5 | NA | TGTGCCAGCAGCGACAGAGGTTACGAGCAGTACTTC | CASSDRGYEQYF
NA | TRBJ1-6 | TRBV7-9 | NA | TGTGCCAGCAGCCGTCCCTCTGCAGGGGCAGGTTCACCCCTCCACTTT | CASSRPSAGAGSPLHF
once | TRBJ1-6 | TRBV2 | NA | TGTGCCAGCAGTGAAGGGGCCGGTCCAAATTCACCCCTCCACTTT | CASSEGAGPNSPLHF